The present TCR beta chain was sequenced within a study of cytomegalovirus exposure and HLA in healthy donors. Study-wide background: Most donors, 80% to 90% of several hundred genotyped, fell in the Caucasian-associated ancestry cluster.

The germline V gene has CDR1 MNHEY and CDR2 SMNVEV (reference sequence). This CDR3 is 11 amino acids long. The V gene lost 3 bases and the J gene lost 10 bases, with 9 bases spanning the gap. 13 Jbeta primers and 60 Vbeta primers were used for the PCR. Only in-frame clones appear in the TCRdb table, and some are missing; sequencing was by immunoSEQ multiplex PCR. The table includes around 180,000 clones, more than 70% detected once. Specimen: PBMCs. This rearrangement joins TRBV27 to TRBJ1-1; possibly TRBD1 for D (5 bases). The source of this sequence is a woman aged 40 to 50 in good health and CMV-seronegative. CDR3 amino acids: CASSFGGRAFF. The CDR3 DNA sequence: TGTGCCAGCAGTTTCGGGGGTAGAGCTTTCTTT.